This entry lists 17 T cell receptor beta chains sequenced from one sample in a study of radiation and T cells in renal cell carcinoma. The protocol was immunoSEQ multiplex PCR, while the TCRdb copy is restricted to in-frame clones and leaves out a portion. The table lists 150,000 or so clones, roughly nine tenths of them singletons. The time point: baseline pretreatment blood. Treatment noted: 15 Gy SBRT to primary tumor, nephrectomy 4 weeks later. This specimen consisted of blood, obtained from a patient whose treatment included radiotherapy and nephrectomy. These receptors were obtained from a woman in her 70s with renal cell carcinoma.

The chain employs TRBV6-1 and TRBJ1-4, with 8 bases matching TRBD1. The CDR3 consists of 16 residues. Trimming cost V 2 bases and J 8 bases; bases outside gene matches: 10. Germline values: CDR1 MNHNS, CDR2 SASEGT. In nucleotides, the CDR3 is TGTGCCAGCAGTGAATTCCACGGACAGGGTAGAGAAAAACTGTTTTTT. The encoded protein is CASSEFHGQGREKLFF.

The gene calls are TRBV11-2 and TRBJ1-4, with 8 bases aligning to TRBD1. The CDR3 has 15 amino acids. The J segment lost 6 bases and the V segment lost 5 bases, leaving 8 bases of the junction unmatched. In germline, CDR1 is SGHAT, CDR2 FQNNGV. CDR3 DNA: TGTGCCAGCAGCGAAGACAGGGGATCCTATGAAAAACTGTTTTTT. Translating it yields CASSEDRGSYEKLFF.

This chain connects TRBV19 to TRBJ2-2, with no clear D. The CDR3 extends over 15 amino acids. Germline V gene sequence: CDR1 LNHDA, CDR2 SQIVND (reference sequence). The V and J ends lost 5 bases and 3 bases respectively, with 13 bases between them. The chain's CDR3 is CASSVAVFYTGELFF. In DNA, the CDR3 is TGTGCCAGTAGTGTCGCTGTCTTTTACACCGGGGAGCTGTTTTTT.

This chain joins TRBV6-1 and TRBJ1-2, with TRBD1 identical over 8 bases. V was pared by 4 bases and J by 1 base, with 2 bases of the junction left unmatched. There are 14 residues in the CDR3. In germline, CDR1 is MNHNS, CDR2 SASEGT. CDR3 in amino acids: CASSVTGDNYGYTF. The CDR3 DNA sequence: TGTGCCAGCAGTGTGACAGGGGATAACTATGGCTACACCTTC.

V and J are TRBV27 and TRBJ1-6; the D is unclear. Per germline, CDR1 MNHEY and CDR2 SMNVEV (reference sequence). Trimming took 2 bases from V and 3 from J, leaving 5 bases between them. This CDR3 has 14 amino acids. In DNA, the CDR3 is TGTGCCAGCAGTTTACGGGGCTATAATTCACCCCTCCACTTT. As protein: CASSLRGYNSPLHF.

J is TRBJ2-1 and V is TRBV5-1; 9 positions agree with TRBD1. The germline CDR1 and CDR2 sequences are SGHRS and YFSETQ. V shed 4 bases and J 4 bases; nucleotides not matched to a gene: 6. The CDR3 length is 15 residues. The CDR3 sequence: CASSRSGTGYNEQFF. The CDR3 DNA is TGCGCCAGCAGCAGATCCGGGACAGGGTACAATGAGCAGTTCTTC.

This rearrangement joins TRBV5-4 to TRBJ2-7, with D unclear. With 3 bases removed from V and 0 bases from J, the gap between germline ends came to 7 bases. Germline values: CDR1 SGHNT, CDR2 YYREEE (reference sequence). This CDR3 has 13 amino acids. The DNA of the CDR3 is TGTGCCAGCAGCTCAAGGACCTCCTACGAGCAGTACTTC. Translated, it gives CASSSRTSYEQYF.

DNA for the CDR3: TGCGCCAGCAGCTTGGCGTCGGGCACCGGGGAGCTGTTTTTT. Residues: CASSLASGTGELFF. V gene TRBV5-1 combines with J gene TRBJ2-2; D remains ambiguous. The CDR3 runs 14 residues. Germline V lookup: CDR1 SGHRS, CDR2 YFSETQ. V lost 0 bases and J lost 4, with 7 bases in between. The full variable domain, rest sourced from reference TRBV5-1 and TRBJ2-2, is KAGVTQTPRYLIKTRGQQVTLSCSPISGHRSVSWYQQTPGQGLQFLFEYFSETQRNKGNFPGRFSGRQFSNSRSEMNVSTLELGDSALYLCASSLASGTGELFFGEGSRLTVL.

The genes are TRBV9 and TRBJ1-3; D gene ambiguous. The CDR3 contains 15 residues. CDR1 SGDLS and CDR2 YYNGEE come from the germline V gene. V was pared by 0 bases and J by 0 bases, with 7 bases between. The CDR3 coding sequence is TGTGCCAGCAGCGTAGGGCAGCCCTCTGGAAACACCATATATTTT. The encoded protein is CASSVGQPSGNTIYF.

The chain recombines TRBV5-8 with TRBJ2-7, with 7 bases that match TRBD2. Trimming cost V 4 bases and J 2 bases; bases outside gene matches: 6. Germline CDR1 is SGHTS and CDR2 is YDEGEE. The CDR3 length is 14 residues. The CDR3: CASSGGLPPYEQYF. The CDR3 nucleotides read TGTGCCAGCAGCGGGGGACTACCACCCTACGAGCAGTACTTC.

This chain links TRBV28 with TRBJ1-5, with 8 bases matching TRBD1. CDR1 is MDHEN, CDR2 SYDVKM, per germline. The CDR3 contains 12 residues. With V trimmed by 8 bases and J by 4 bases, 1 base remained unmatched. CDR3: CASGQGNQPQHF. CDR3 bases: TGTGCCAGCGGACAGGGTAATCAGCCCCAGCATTTT. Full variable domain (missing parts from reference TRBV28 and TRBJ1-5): DVKVTQSSRYLVKRTGEKVFLECVQDMDHENMFWYRQDPGLGLRLIYFSYDVKMKEKGDIPEGYSVSREKKERFSLILESASTNQTSMYLCASGQGNQPQHFGDGTRLSIL.

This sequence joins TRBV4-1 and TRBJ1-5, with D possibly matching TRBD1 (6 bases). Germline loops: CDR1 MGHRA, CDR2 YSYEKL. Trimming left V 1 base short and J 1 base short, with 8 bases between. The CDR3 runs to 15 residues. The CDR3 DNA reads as TGCGCCAGCAGCCAAGTTGGGGGCAGCAATCAGCCCCAGCATTTT. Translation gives CASSQVGGSNQPQHF.

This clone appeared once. The CDR3 protein is CASSLIRSGGPRTDTQYF. CDR3 sequence (DNA): TGTGCCAGCAGCTTAATCCGGTCGGGGGGGCCTCGCACAGATACGCAGTATTTT. This chain uses TRBV7-2 with TRBJ2-3; TRBD2 matches at 8 bases. V lost 2 bases, J lost 1 base, and 11 bases stayed unmatched. CDR1 is SGHTA, CDR2 FQGNSA, per germline. The CDR3 has 18 amino acids.

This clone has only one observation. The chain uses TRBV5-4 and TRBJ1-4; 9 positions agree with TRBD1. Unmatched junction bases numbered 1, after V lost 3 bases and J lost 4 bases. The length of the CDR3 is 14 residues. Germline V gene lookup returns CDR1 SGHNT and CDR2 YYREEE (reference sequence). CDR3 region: CASSSDRGNEKLFF. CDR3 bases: TGTGCCAGCAGCTCGGACAGGGGTAATGAAAAACTGTTTTTT.

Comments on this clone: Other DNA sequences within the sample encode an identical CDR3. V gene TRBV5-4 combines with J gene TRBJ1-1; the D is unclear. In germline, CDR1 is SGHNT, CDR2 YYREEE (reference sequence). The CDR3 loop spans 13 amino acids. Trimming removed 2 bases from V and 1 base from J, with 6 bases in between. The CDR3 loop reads CASSLDQNTEAFF. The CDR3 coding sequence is TGTGCCAGCAGCTTAGATCAGAACACTGAAGCTTTCTTT.

The CDR3 DNA reads TGTGCCACCAGCAGAGGGCTGAAGGTGGGGTCCCACGAGCAGTACTTC. Protein: CATSRGLKVGSHEQYF. The gene calls are TRBV15 and TRBJ2-7, with D hard to call. Germline V gene data show CDR1 as LNHNV and CDR2 as YYDKDF (reference sequence). The length of the CDR3 is 16 residues. Trimming took 1 base from V and 5 from J, leaving 18 bases between them.

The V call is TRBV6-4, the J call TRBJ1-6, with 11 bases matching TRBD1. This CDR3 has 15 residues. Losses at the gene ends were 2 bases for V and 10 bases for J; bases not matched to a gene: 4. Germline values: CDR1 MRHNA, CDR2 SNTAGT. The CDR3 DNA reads TGTGCCAGCAGTGACCAGGGGACAGGGGGATCACCCCTCCACTTT. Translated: CASSDQGTGGSPLHF.